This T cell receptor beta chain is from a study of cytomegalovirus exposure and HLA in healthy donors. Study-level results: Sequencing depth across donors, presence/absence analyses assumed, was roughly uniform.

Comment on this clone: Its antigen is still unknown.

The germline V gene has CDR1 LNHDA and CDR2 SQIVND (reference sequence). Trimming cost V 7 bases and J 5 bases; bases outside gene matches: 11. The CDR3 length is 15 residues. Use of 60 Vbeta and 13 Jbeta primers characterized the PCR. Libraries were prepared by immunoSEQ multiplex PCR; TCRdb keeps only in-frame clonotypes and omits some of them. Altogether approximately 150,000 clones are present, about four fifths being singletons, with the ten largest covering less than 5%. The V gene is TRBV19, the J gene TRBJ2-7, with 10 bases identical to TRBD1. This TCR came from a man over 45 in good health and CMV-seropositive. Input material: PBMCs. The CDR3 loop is CASITGTGVPHEQYF. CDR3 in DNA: TGTGCCAGTATTACCGGGACAGGGGTACCCCACGAGCAGTACTTC.